These 31 T cell receptor beta chains came from one sample sequenced in a study of cytomegalovirus exposure and HLA in healthy donors (dated by TCRdb to the late 2010s). The library was made by the immunoSEQ multiplex PCR assay. The multiplex PCR relied on a mix of 60 forward primers for TCR Vbeta segments and 13 reverse primers for TCR Jbeta segments. TCRdb limited this immuneACCESS table to in-frame rearrangements with V and J called. A share of clones is missing; checked studies link under half to unresolved V genes, and the rest is unexplained. The sample table on file contains some 76,000 clones. The biggest ten clones account for around 5% of the sample. Sequenced input: PBMCs. The receptor source for this set is a man aged 35-49 years in good health and CMV-seronegative.

V usage is TRBV18 and J usage is TRBJ2-1; 7 positions agree with TRBD1. Trimming removed 3 bases from V and 7 bases from J; junction bases left unmatched: 9. This CDR3 spans 15 amino acids. CDR1 is KGHSH, CDR2 LQKENI, per germline. The CDR3 coding sequence is TGTGCCAGCTCACCCGGAGTGGGACAGCGGAATGAGCAGTTCTTC. Protein: CASSPGVGQRNEQFF.

For the CDR3, the DNA is TGTGCCAGCAGTTTTAATTGGGCTAGCGGGACAAATGAGCAGTTCTTC. Translation: CASSFNWASGTNEQFF. The chain employs TRBV28 and TRBJ2-1; TRBD2 agrees at 9 bases. With V trimmed by 3 bases and J by 7 bases, 10 bases remained unmatched. This CDR3 comprises 16 residues. Germline V gene data show CDR1 as MDHEN and CDR2 as SYDVKM.

V gene TRBV19 combines with J gene TRBJ2-1; 9 positions match TRBD2. In germline, CDR1 is LNHDA, CDR2 SQIVND (reference sequence). J lost 9 bases, V lost 7 bases, and 13 bases had no gene match. The CDR3 runs to 15 residues. The CDR3 is CASIGGGRAYGEQFF. The CDR3 DNA sequence: TGTGCCAGTATAGGGGGCGGGAGGGCCTACGGTGAGCAGTTCTTC.

The chain uses TRBV19 and TRBJ2-5; 9 bases line up with TRBD1. This CDR3 has 15 residues. CDR1 is LNHDA, CDR2 SQIVND, per germline (reference sequence). The trim removed 4 bases at V and 7 bases at J, leaving 10 bases unmatched. The CDR3 coding sequence is TGTGCCAGTAGTACTACAGGGGGCCTCGTGGTGACCCAGTACTTC. Translated: CASSTTGGLVVTQYF.

The V call is TRBV6-5, the J call TRBJ1-6, with 8 bases lining up with TRBD1. V shed 2 bases and J 7 bases; nucleotides not matched to a gene: 7. CDR3 length equals 16 residues. CDR1 and CDR2 (germline): MNHEY, SVGAGI. The CDR3 reads CASSYTTRGLNSPLHF. CDR3 in DNA: TGTGCCAGCAGTTACACAACCAGGGGGCTAAATTCACCCCTCCACTTT.

This sequence joins TRBV7-2 and TRBJ2-1, with 11 nucleotides matching TRBD2. There are 19 residues in the CDR3. Germline trimming cut 4 bases from V and 0 bases from J; bases unmatched to any gene: 11. Germline CDR1 SGHTA, CDR2 FQGNSA. CDR3 nucleotide sequence: TGTGCCAGCAGCTCAGGACTAGCGGGTTACTGGAGCTCCTACAATGAGCAGTTCTTC. The encoded protein is CASSSGLAGYWSSYNEQFF.

The chain is built from TRBV14 and TRBJ2-5; TRBD2 matches 8 bases. V trimming: 2 bases; J trimming: 3 bases; junction bases outside the gene matches: 8. Looked up from germline, CDR1 is SGHDN and CDR2 is FVKESK. This CDR3 has 16 amino acids. The CDR3 spells CASSQHTGTRKETQYF. In DNA form, the CDR3 reads TGTGCCAGCAGCCAACATACCGGGACTAGAAAAGAGACCCAGTACTTC.

The V gene is TRBV4-2, the J gene TRBJ2-7; D possibly corresponds to TRBD2 (5 bases). The CDR3 contains 13 residues. In germline, CDR1 is LGHNA, CDR2 YNFKEQ. Trimming cost V 4 bases and J 6 bases, with 13 bases left between them. CDR3 coding DNA: TGTGCCAGCAGCCTTACCGCCGCGGGCGAGCAGTACTTC. Encoded protein: CASSLTAAGEQYF.

The V and J genes are TRBV9 and TRBJ1-3; TRBD1 matches at 8 bases. The CDR3 contains 17 residues. V shed 4 bases and J 2 bases; nucleotides not matched to a gene: 11. Germline CDR1 SGDLS, CDR2 YYNGEE. The DNA of the CDR3 is TGTGCCAGCAGCCCCTGGGACGGCAGGGGGCCTGGAAACACCATATATTTT. This translates into CASSPWDGRGPGNTIYF.

V and J are TRBV6-5 and TRBJ1-2; D possibly corresponds to TRBD1 (6 bases). Germline-derived CDR1 and CDR2 are MNHEY and SVGAGI. The CDR3 length is 16 residues. Trimming removed 0 bases at V and 3 bases at J, with 14 bases between. In DNA form, the CDR3 reads TGTGCCAGCAGTTACTCGAGTGGGAGGGGGGACTATGGCTACACCTTC. It encodes CASSYSSGRGDYGYTF.

The V gene is TRBV5-4, the J gene TRBJ2-3; 11 positions match TRBD2. The ends lost 5 bases at V and 2 bases at J; junction bases unmatched: 7. CDR1 is SGHNT, CDR2 YYREEE, per germline (reference sequence). CDR3 length: 16 residues. CDR3 sequence: CASRKGTSGSTDTQYF. The CDR3 coding sequence is TGTGCCAGCAGGAAAGGGACTAGCGGATCCACAGATACGCAGTATTTT.

The rearrangement joins TRBV5-1 to TRBJ2-2, with 7 bases identical to TRBD2. Germline V gene lookup returns CDR1 SGHRS and CDR2 YFSETQ. The CDR3 consists of 15 residues. The J segment lost 4 bases and the V segment lost 6 bases, leaving 9 bases of the junction unmatched. This CDR3 is CASIMGGVGTGELFF. CDR3 coding DNA: TGCGCCAGCATCATGGGAGGGGTTGGCACCGGGGAGCTGTTTTTT.

The chain combines TRBV6-1 with TRBJ1-2; D unresolved. The CDR3 length is 13 residues. The germline V and J ends were trimmed by 11 bases and 6 bases, with 19 bases remaining between them. Germline CDR1 is MNHNS and CDR2 is SASEGT. CDR3 in DNA: TGTGCCTCCCCCTTCGGAGGGAACGATGGCTACACCTTC. As protein: CASPFGGNDGYTF.

This chain links TRBV28 with TRBJ1-1; 9 bases agree with TRBD1. J lost 1 base, V lost 5 bases, and 8 bases had no gene match. Germline V gene lookup returns CDR1 MDHEN and CDR2 SYDVKM. The CDR3 contains 16 residues. CDR3 loop: CASSPGTGKPNTEAFF. The CDR3 DNA sequence: TGTGCCAGCAGTCCGGGGACAGGGAAACCGAACACTGAAGCTTTCTTT.

J is TRBJ1-5 and V is TRBV7-8, with TRBD1 matching 7 bases. V lost 5 bases to trimming and J lost 5 bases; unmatched junction nucleotides: 9. This CDR3 comprises 15 residues. Germline V CDR1 and CDR2: SGHVS, FQNEAQ. The CDR3: CASSPGTEWDQPQHF. CDR3 coding DNA: TGTGCCAGCAGCCCCGGGACAGAGTGGGATCAGCCCCAGCATTTT.

The CDR3 is CASRLEGFRSRGTQYF. The CDR3 DNA reads TGTGCCAGCAGACTAGAAGGGTTTCGATCCAGGGGTACGCAGTATTTT. V usage is TRBV7-2 and J usage is TRBJ2-3; D is possibly TRBD1 (6 bases). This CDR3 is built from 16 residues. Trimming shortened V by 6 bases and J by 8 bases, and 24 bases separated the two germline ends. CDR1 SGHTA and CDR2 FQGNSA come from the germline V gene. Together with reference TRBV7-2 and TRBJ2-3, the CDR3 gives the full variable domain: GAGVSQSPSNKVTEKGKDVELRCDPISGHTALYWYRQSLGQGLEFLIYFQGNSAPDKSGLPSDRFSAERTGGSVSTLTIQRTQQEDSAVYLCASRLEGFRSRGTQYFGPGTRLTVL.

The chain links TRBV19 to TRBJ2-2; 12 bases map to TRBD2. Per germline, CDR1 LNHDA and CDR2 SQIVND (reference sequence). The CDR3 runs 18 residues. After removal of 7 bases from V and 3 bases from J, the junction contained 12 bases not matched to a gene. The CDR3 is CASMNGLAGTIDTGELFF. The CDR3 DNA sequence: TGTGCCAGTATGAATGGACTAGCGGGGACGATTGACACCGGGGAGCTGTTTTTT.

The rearrangement joins TRBV6-5 to TRBJ1-2; D is perhaps TRBD1 (5 bases). The germline gives CDR1 MNHEY, CDR2 SVGAGI. The CDR3 length is 15 residues. With 0 bases removed from V and 6 bases from J, the gap between germline ends came to 14 bases. CDR3 sequence (DNA): TGTGCCAGCAGTTACTCGAGGGGAGGGGCCGATGGCTACACCTTC. This translates into CASSYSRGGADGYTF.

About this clone itself: Other DNA sequences in this sample translate to the same CDR3. The J gene is TRBJ2-1, the V gene TRBV30; 11 bases agree with TRBD2. Trimming took 3 bases from V and 15 from J; bases not matched to a gene: 19. The CDR3 spans 16 residues. Germline-derived CDR1 and CDR2 are GTSNPN and SVGIG (reference sequence). The CDR3 reads CAWSSGTSGLYNDGFF. CDR3 nucleotide sequence: TGTGCCTGGAGCTCCGGGACTAGCGGACTCTACAATGATGGGTTCTTC.

The chain couples TRBV6-6 to TRBJ2-7; 8 bases match TRBD2. This CDR3 has 15 amino acids. Germline V lookup: CDR1 MNHNY, CDR2 SVGAGI (reference sequence). Unmatched junction bases numbered 6, after V lost 5 bases and J lost 0 bases. As DNA, the CDR3 is TGTGCCAGCAGTCACACGGGGACTAGCTCCTACGAGCAGTACTTC. Protein sequence: CASSHTGTSSYEQYF.

The chain links TRBV5-1 to TRBJ2-5; maybe TRBD2 (6 bases). The V gene lost 0 bases and the J gene lost 7 bases, with 7 bases spanning the gap. CDR3 size: 12 residues. CDR1 and CDR2 from the germline V gene are SGHRS and YFSETQ. The CDR3 nucleotides are TGCGCCAGCAGCTTGGGGAGGGGGACCCAGTACTTC. Its translation: CASSLGRGTQYF.

The chain joins TRBV30 to TRBJ1-3; 7 bases are a match to TRBD1. V was clipped by 2 bases and J by 5 bases; unmatched bases: 6. Germline CDR1 GTSNPN, CDR2 SVGIG (reference sequence). This CDR3 comprises 14 residues. CDR3 sequence (DNA): TGTGCCTGGAGTACGAGGGGGCAAAGAAACACCATATATTTT. Protein product: CAWSTRGQRNTIYF.

This chain connects TRBV18 to TRBJ2-7, with D tentatively TRBD1 (6 bases). This CDR3 spans 13 amino acids. The germline V gene has CDR1 KGHSH and CDR2 LQKENI. Trimming left V 3 bases short and J 7 bases short, with 13 bases between. The CDR3, as DNA: TGTGCCAGCTCACCCAGGACAGATATAGAGCAGTACTTC. It codes for CASSPRTDIEQYF.

J is TRBJ1-4 and V is TRBV30; 7 positions agree with TRBD1. CDR1 and CDR2 (germline): GTSNPN, SVGIG (reference sequence). This CDR3 contains 16 residues. With 2 bases clipped from V and 5 bases from J, the junction kept 11 bases outside the gene matches. CDR3 in amino acids: CAWSQASGTENEKLFF. As DNA, the CDR3 is TGTGCCTGGAGTCAGGCCTCCGGGACAGAGAATGAAAAACTGTTTTTT.

The V call is TRBV9, the J call TRBJ2-7; 9 nucleotides line up with TRBD1. Germline V lookup: CDR1 SGDLS, CDR2 YYNGEE. Losses at the gene ends were 2 bases for V and 6 bases for J; bases not matched to a gene: 9. The CDR3 spans 15 residues. The CDR3 DNA follows: TGTGCCAGCAGCGTCTTGCAGGGACAGGGTGGCGAGCAGTACTTC. It encodes CASSVLQGQGGEQYF.

The chain links TRBV5-6 to TRBJ2-7; 7 positions match TRBD2. The CDR3 consists of 15 residues. Trimming removed 2 bases from V and 4 bases from J; junction bases left unmatched: 9. The germline gives CDR1 SGHDT, CDR2 YYEEEE. CDR3: CASSFGAGVSYEQYF. The CDR3 DNA reads as TGTGCCAGCAGCTTCGGTGCGGGAGTTTCGTACGAGCAGTACTTC. The complete variable domain, with remaining parts taken from reference TRBV5-6 and TRBJ2-7, reads DAGVTQSPTHLIKTRGQQVTLRCSPKSGHDTVSWYQQALGQGPQFIFQYYEEEERQRGNFPDRFSGHQFPNYSSELNVNALLLGDSALYLCASSFGAGVSYEQYFGPGTRLTVT.

This sequence joins TRBV19 and TRBJ2-1; 11 bases line up with TRBD2. The CDR3 totals 15 residues. Germline assignment: CDR1 LNHDA and CDR2 SQIVND (reference sequence). After removal of 4 bases from V and 5 bases from J, the junction contained 4 bases not matched to a gene. The CDR3 spells CASSRIAGGNNEQFF. CDR3 coding DNA: TGTGCCAGTAGTAGGATAGCGGGGGGGAACAATGAGCAGTTCTTC.

V is TRBV4-1 and J is TRBJ1-4; 8 bases are a match to TRBD1. V dropped 4 bases and J dropped 8; count of bases not matched to a gene: 9. The V gene's germline CDR1 is MGHRA and CDR2 YSYEKL. The CDR3 loop spans 15 amino acids. The DNA for the CDR3 is TGCGCCAGCAGCCTATACGGACAGGGTCGAGAAAAACTGTTTTTT. This gives the protein CASSLYGQGREKLFF.

The chain employs TRBV30 and TRBJ1-2; D gene uncertain. V shed 2 bases and J shed 1 base, with 5 bases lying between them. The CDR3 loop spans 12 amino acids. The germline gives CDR1 GTSNPN, CDR2 SVGIG (reference sequence). The CDR3 protein is CAWSRVNYGYTF. The CDR3 coding sequence is TGTGCCTGGAGTCGGGTTAACTATGGCTACACCTTC.

This chain uses TRBV19 with TRBJ1-5; D is unclear. Germline V gives CDR1 LNHDA, CDR2 SQIVND (reference sequence). V lost 5 bases and J 7 bases, leaving 9 bases between the germline ends. CDR3 length: 12 residues. CDR3 amino acids: CASSAFGQPQHF. In DNA, the CDR3 is TGTGCCAGTAGTGCCTTCGGGCAGCCCCAGCATTTT.

The rearrangement uses TRBV2 and TRBJ1-2, with a weak D call TRBD1 (6 bases). V shed 8 bases and J shed 7 bases, with 17 bases lying between them. Looked up from germline, CDR1 is SNHLY and CDR2 is FYNNEI. CDR3 length equals 13 residues. The CDR3 nucleotides read TGTGCCAGCTTGGCCGGGGGGGCTGGTGGCTACACCTTC. This codes for CASLAGGAGGYTF.